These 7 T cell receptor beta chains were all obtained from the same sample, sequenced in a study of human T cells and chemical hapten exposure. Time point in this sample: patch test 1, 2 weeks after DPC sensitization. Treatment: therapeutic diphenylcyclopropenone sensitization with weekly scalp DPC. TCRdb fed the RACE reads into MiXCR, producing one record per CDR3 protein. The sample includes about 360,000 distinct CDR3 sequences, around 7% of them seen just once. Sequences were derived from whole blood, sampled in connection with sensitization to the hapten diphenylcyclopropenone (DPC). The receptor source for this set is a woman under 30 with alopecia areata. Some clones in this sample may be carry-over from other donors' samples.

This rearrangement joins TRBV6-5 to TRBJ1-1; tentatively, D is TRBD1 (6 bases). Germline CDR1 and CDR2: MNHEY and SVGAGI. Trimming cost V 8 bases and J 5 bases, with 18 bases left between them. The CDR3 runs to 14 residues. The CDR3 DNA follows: TGTGCCAGCTCCGGGGGGGGCGCGGGGACTGAAGCTTTCTTT. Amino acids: CASSGGGAGTEAFF.

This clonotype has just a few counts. The CDR3 loop reads CASSPAPGQADTQYF. The CDR3 DNA is TGCGCCAGCAGCCCCGCCCCTGGACAGGCAGATACGCAGTATTTT. This chain connects TRBV4-1 to TRBJ2-3; TRBD1 agrees at 7 bases. The CDR3 is made up of 15 amino acids. The V and J ends lost 4 bases and 4 bases, in that order; junction bases with no gene match: 8. The germline V gene encodes CDR1 MGHRA and CDR2 YSYEKL.

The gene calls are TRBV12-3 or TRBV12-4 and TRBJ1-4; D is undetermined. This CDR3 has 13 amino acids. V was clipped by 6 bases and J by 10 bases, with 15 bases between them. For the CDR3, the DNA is TGTGCCAGCAGCCTAGACGGCACGGGAAAACTGTTTTTT. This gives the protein CASSLDGTGKLFF.

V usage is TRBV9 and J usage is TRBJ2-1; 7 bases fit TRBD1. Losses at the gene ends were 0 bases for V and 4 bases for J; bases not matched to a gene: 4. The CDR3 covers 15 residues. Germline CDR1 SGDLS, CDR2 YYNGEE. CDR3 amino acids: CASSVGGGVYNEQFF. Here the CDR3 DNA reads TGTGCCAGCAGCGTAGGAGGGGGCGTTTACAATGAGCAGTTCTTC.

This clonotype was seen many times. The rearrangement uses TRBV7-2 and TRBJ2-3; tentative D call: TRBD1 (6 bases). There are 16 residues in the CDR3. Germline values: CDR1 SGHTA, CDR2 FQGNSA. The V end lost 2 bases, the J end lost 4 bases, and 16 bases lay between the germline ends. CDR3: CASSLRGIPAADTQYF. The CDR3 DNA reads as TGTGCCAGCAGCTTAAGGGGGATACCAGCAGCAGATACGCAGTATTTT.

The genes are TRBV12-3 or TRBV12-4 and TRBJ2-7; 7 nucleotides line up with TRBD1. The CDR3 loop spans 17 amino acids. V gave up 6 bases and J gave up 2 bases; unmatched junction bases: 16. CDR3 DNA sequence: TGTGCCAGCAGGGAGAACAGGGGCACCTCTATTCCCTACGAGCAGTACTTC. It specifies CASRENRGTSIPYEQYF.

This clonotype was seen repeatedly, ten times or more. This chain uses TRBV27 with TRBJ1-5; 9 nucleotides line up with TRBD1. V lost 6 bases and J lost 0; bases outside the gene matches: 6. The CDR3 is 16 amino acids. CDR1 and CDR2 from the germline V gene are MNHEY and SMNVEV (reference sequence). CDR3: CASRAGTGLSNQPQHF. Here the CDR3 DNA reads TGTGCCAGCAGAGCCGGGACAGGGCTTAGCAATCAGCCCCAGCATTTT.